The 23 T cell receptor beta chains in this list originate from one sample, sequenced in a study of beta chain features in type 1 diabetes. General study findings and limits: Among patients with Type 1 diabetes, TCRB CDR3s were moderately but significantly shorter in every one of the four CD4+ subsets.

Expressed TCRB transcripts got sequenced, as all isolated RNA was reverse transcribed. TCRdb's table, derived via immunoSEQ multiplex PCR, lists solely in-frame clones and lacks some. The data hold 680,000 or so clones, with about an eighth observed a single time. Their target antigens are unknown. The sequenced sample consisted of naive CD4+ T cells from blood. These receptors originate from a man between 18 and 35 years old with type 1 diabetes.

This chain connects TRBV10-1 to TRBJ2-3; the D gene is possibly TRBD1 (7 bases). This CDR3 has 15 residues. Germline CDR1 reads WNHNN; CDR2 reads SYGVQD (reference sequence). Trimming removed 3 bases from V and 3 bases from J, with 13 bases in between. In nucleotides, the CDR3 is TGCGCCAGCAGTGACCCCAGGGGGGCGACAGATACGCAGTATTTT. Encoded protein: CASSDPRGATDTQYF.

The chain is built from TRBV4-1 and TRBJ1-6; D is ambiguous. The CDR3 loop spans 16 amino acids. Germline V gene data show CDR1 as MGHRA and CDR2 as YSYEKL. The V gene lost 3 bases and the J gene lost 9 bases, with 18 bases spanning the gap. CDR3 bases: TGCGCCAGCAGCCATTATTCCGGGATGCCTGGTTCACCCCTCCACTTT. Its translation: CASSHYSGMPGSPLHF.

The genes are TRBV30 and TRBJ1-1; D ambiguous. Between the trimmed V and J ends, which lost 5 bases and 1 base, there was a span of 5 bases. In germline, CDR1 is GTSNPN, CDR2 SVGIG (reference sequence). This CDR3 comprises 11 residues. The CDR3 nucleotides read TGTGCCTGGGCGGGGAACACTGAAGCTTTCTTT. It translates to CAWAGNTEAFF. Drawing the rest from reference TRBV30 and TRBJ1-1, the complete variable domain is SQTIHQWPATLVQPVGSPLSLECTVEGTSNPNLYWYRQAAGRGLQLLFYSVGIGQISSEVPQNLSASRPQDRQFILSSKKLLLSDSGFYLCAWAGNTEAFFGQGTRLTVV.

This chain links TRBV7-8 with TRBJ1-4; D is ambiguous. The germline V gene has CDR1 SGHVS and CDR2 FQNEAQ. The CDR3 runs to 17 residues. The ends were cut back, 2 bases at V and 5 bases at J, with 18 bases in the middle. CDR3 DNA sequence: TGTGCCAGCAGCTTACGGCGCCTCCGCGGACTGAATGAAAAACTGTTTTTT. Translated: CASSLRRLRGLNEKLFF.

The J gene is TRBJ1-2, the V gene TRBV5-1; the D is unclear. This CDR3 has 14 residues. The V end was cut by 0 bases, the J end by 4 bases, with 10 bases between. Per the germline V gene, CDR1 is SGHRS and CDR2 is YFSETQ. CDR3 protein: CASSLGQDGYGYTF. The CDR3, as DNA: TGCGCCAGCAGCTTGGGTCAGGACGGCTATGGCTACACCTTC.

The chain couples TRBV6-1 to TRBJ1-5; D gene unclear. Germline V gene data show CDR1 as MNHNS and CDR2 as SASEGT. The CDR3 extends over 13 amino acids. Deletions cut 4 bases from V and 1 base from J, with 5 bases between. The CDR3 DNA reads as TGTGCCAGCAGTGGCGAGAGCAATCAGCCCCAGCATTTT. This gives the protein CASSGESNQPQHF.

This clone was seen only a few times. The V and J genes are TRBV18 and TRBJ1-2; D uncertain. Germline-derived CDR1 and CDR2 are KGHSH and LQKENI. V shed 0 bases and J shed 5 bases, with 10 bases lying between them. CDR3 length: 14 residues. The CDR3 reads CASSPPALPYGYTF. The CDR3 region has the DNA TGTGCCAGCTCACCACCGGCATTGCCTTATGGCTACACCTTC.

This clone was picked up a small number of times. The chain uses TRBV29-1 and TRBJ2-3, with D hard to call. The CDR3 extends over 14 amino acids. Germline loops: CDR1 SQVTM, CDR2 ANQGSEA. Between the trimmed V and J ends, which lost 0 bases and 0 bases, there was a span of 7 bases. CDR3 residues: CSVEELYSTDTQYF. The DNA for the CDR3 is TGCAGCGTTGAAGAGCTCTATAGCACAGATACGCAGTATTTT.

This clone was observed a handful of times. This chain joins TRBV6-6 and TRBJ2-2; D remains unclear. The CDR3 runs 12 residues. The V end was cut by 6 bases, the J end by 6 bases, with 8 bases between. In germline, CDR1 is MNHNY, CDR2 SVGAGI (reference sequence). The CDR3 sequence: CASSPPPGELFF. Here the CDR3 DNA reads TGTGCCAGCAGCCCACCCCCCGGGGAGCTGTTTTTT.

This clone was detected a few times. This chain joins TRBV4-2 and TRBJ1-2, with D uncertain. Deletions cut 0 bases from V and 5 bases from J, with 4 bases between. CDR3 length equals 12 residues. Germline-derived CDR1 and CDR2 are LGHNA and YNFKEQ. The CDR3 is CASSQDTYGYTF. The CDR3, as DNA: TGTGCCAGCAGCCAAGACACGTATGGCTACACCTTC.

This clone was picked up a small number of times. The rearrangement links TRBV7-3 to TRBJ2-1; D possibly corresponds to TRBD2 (6 bases). The CDR3 length is 12 residues. Germline V gene sequence: CDR1 SGHTA, CDR2 FQGTGA. Trimming took 4 bases from V and 7 from J, leaving 8 bases between them. The CDR3 DNA reads as TGTGCCAGCAGCTCGCGGGGAAATGAGCAGTTCTTC. Protein sequence: CASSSRGNEQFF.

V usage is TRBV13 and J usage is TRBJ2-7, with D perhaps being TRBD1 or TRBD2 (5 bases each). CDR3 length equals 15 residues. Trimming took off 0 bases at V and 5 bases at J, with 14 bases between the two ends. The germline V gene has CDR1 PRHDT and CDR2 FYEKMQ (reference sequence). The CDR3 region is CASSLGPQGEDEQYF. CDR3 DNA sequence: TGTGCCAGCAGCTTAGGTCCCCAGGGAGAGGACGAGCAGTACTTC.

This clone was seen only a few times. The genes are TRBV30 and TRBJ2-5; 9 nucleotides agree with TRBD1. Trimming took 4 bases from V and 5 from J; bases not matched to a gene: 8. Germline values: CDR1 GTSNPN, CDR2 SVGIG (reference sequence). The length of the CDR3 is 14 residues. The chain's CDR3 is CAWTGQGGIETQYF. The DNA for the CDR3 is TGTGCCTGGACGGGACAGGGCGGTATCGAGACCCAGTACTTC. The full variable domain, in which reference TRBV30 and TRBJ2-5 provide the parts outside the CDR3, is SQTIHQWPATLVQPVGSPLSLECTVEGTSNPNLYWYRQAAGRGLQLLFYSVGIGQISSEVPQNLSASRPQDRQFILSSKKLLLSDSGFYLCAWTGQGGIETQYFGPGTRLLVL.

The rearrangement joins TRBV7-9 to TRBJ2-5, with a weak D call TRBD1 (5 bases). The length of the CDR3 is 13 residues. The germline gives CDR1 SEHNR, CDR2 FQNEAQ (reference sequence). V was pared by 6 bases and J by 5 bases, with 13 bases between. The CDR3 DNA reads as TGTGCCAGCAGTCGACAGCCTGGGGAGACCCAGTACTTC. This codes for CASSRQPGETQYF. Full variable domain (missing parts from reference TRBV7-9 and TRBJ2-5): DTGVSQNPRHKITKRGQNVTFRCDPISEHNRLYWYRQTLGQGPEFLTYFQNEAQLEKSRLLSDRFSAERPKGSFSTLEIQRTEQGDSAMYLCASSRQPGETQYFGPGTRLLVL.

This clone has more than one count but fewer than ten. The V gene is TRBV5-6, the J gene TRBJ2-6; no clear D gene. Looked up from germline, CDR1 is SGHDT and CDR2 is YYEEEE. This CDR3 is built from 16 residues. With 0 bases removed from V and 0 bases from J, the gap between germline ends came to 7 bases. This CDR3 is CASSLAHTSGANVLTF. CDR3 bases: TGTGCCAGCAGCTTGGCCCATACCTCTGGGGCCAACGTCCTGACTTTC.

This chain joins TRBV5-4 and TRBJ1-1; D possibly corresponds to TRBD1 (5 bases). CDR1 SGHNT and CDR2 YYREEE come from the germline V gene (reference sequence). CDR3 length: 15 residues. V lost 1 base to trimming and J lost 1 base, with 11 bases between them. CDR3 sequence reads: CASSLSHDRNTEAFF. In nucleotides, the CDR3 is TGTGCCAGCAGCTTGTCCCACGACAGGAACACTGAAGCTTTCTTT.

This clone was observed a few times. V usage is TRBV7-2 and J usage is TRBJ1-2; D remains unclear. The CDR3 sequence is 13 residues long. The germline V gene encodes CDR1 SGHTA and CDR2 FQGNSA. V lost 4 bases to trimming and J lost 6 bases, with 12 bases between them. The CDR3 coding sequence is TGTGCCAGCAGCTCGTCCCGGCACGATGGCTACACCTTC. Its protein is CASSSSRHDGYTF.

The V and J genes are TRBV29-1 and TRBJ2-1; 7 bases agree with TRBD2. Germline CDR1 SQVTM, CDR2 ANQGSEA. The length of the CDR3 is 16 residues. V was clipped by 1 base and J by 4 bases; unmatched bases: 10. CDR3 sequence (DNA): TGCAGCGTTGAAGGCCGCTTAGGCGGGGGATACAATGAGCAGTTCTTC. It translates to CSVEGRLGGGYNEQFF.

The chain has TRBV6-6 and TRBJ1-5; D perhaps matches TRBD1 (5 bases). This CDR3 comprises 14 residues. CDR1 is MNHNY and CDR2 is SVGAGI in the germline V gene (reference sequence). Trimming removed 5 bases at V and 5 bases at J, with 13 bases between. The CDR3 reads CASSTTGTYQPQHF. The CDR3, as DNA: TGTGCCAGCAGTACGACCGGGACCTATCAGCCCCAGCATTTT.

V is TRBV5-4 and J is TRBJ2-7, with D perhaps matching TRBD1 (6 bases). V was cut by 4 bases and J by 2 bases, with 16 bases left in between. The germline V gene has CDR1 SGHNT and CDR2 YYREEE (reference sequence). The CDR3 has 15 amino acids. This CDR3 is CASSPGGDRPYEQYF. The DNA of the CDR3 is TGTGCCAGCAGCCCCGGTGGAGACAGGCCCTACGAGCAGTACTTC.

The CDR3 sequence is CASSLRAQGSYEQYF. CDR3 nucleotide sequence: TGTGCCAGCAGCTTAAGGGCACAGGGCTCCTACGAGCAGTACTTC. This chain links TRBV7-2 with TRBJ2-7; TRBD1 might be the D (6 bases). Trimming pared 2 bases from V and 0 bases from J, leaving 11 bases between. The CDR3 runs 15 residues. Germline lookup yields CDR1 SGHTA and CDR2 FQGNSA.

The chain employs TRBV5-6 and TRBJ1-5; a weak D match, TRBD1 (6 bases). Germline CDR1 reads SGHDT; CDR2 reads YYEEEE. With 0 bases removed from V and 7 bases from J, the gap between germline ends came to 14 bases. This CDR3 has 15 residues. CDR3 protein: CASSLVDRSNQPQHF. CDR3 nucleotides: TGTGCCAGCAGCTTGGTGGACAGATCAAACCAGCCCCAGCATTTT. The full variable domain, rest sourced from reference TRBV5-6 and TRBJ1-5, is DAGVTQSPTHLIKTRGQQVTLRCSPKSGHDTVSWYQQALGQGPQFIFQYYEEEERQRGNFPDRFSGHQFPNYSSELNVNALLLGDSALYLCASSLVDRSNQPQHFGDGTRLSIL.

Turning to this clone: In the same sample, other DNA sequences code for this CDR3. The chain is built from TRBV18 and TRBJ2-3, with 7 bases lining up with TRBD2. The V gene's germline CDR1 is KGHSH and CDR2 LQKENI. The CDR3 contains 13 residues. The V segment lost 2 bases and the J segment 5 bases; nucleotides outside the gene matches: 1. The CDR3 DNA sequence: TGTGCCAGCTCACCAGGGGAGGGAGATACGCAGTATTTT. It yields the protein CASSPGEGDTQYF.